Shown below are 27 T cell receptor beta chains from a single sample sequenced in a study of long-term antiretroviral therapy in people with HIV. Running of the v3.0 immunoSEQ assay took place at survey level. Data came from immunoSEQ multiplex PCR; TCRdb stores just in-frame clones and leaves some out. The sample carries tens of thousands of clones, 95% to 98% recorded once. The source material was unsorted PBMCs, sampled 6.9 years after starting antiretroviral therapy. Receptors were obtained from a man between 25 and 39 years old with HIV.

The chain is built from TRBV9 and TRBJ2-3; 10 positions match TRBD2. The CDR3 runs 15 residues. The trim removed 4 bases at V and 0 bases at J, leaving 2 bases unmatched. Germline V gives CDR1 SGDLS, CDR2 YYNGEE. The CDR3 loop is CASSMGLASTDTQYF. CDR3 bases: TGTGCCAGCAGCATGGGACTAGCGAGCACAGATACGCAGTATTTT.

This clone has just one count. The chain joins TRBV4-3 to TRBJ2-3; D not resolved. This CDR3 has 14 residues. CDR1 and CDR2 (germline): LGHNA, YSLEER. V was trimmed by 3 bases and J by 2 bases, leaving 9 bases between them. Here the CDR3 reads CASSQRRSTDTQYF. DNA of the CDR3: TGCGCCAGCAGCCAGCGAAGGTCCACAGATACGCAGTATTTT.

DNA of the CDR3: TGTGCCAGCAGCCAGGGAGCGGGCGAGCAGTACTTC. Translation gives CASSQGAGEQYF. This sequence joins TRBV6-5 and TRBJ2-7, with D possibly TRBD2 on 6 matching bases. This CDR3 comprises 12 residues. Germline assignment: CDR1 MNHEY and CDR2 SVGAGI. The V end was cut by 6 bases, the J end by 6 bases, with 12 bases between.

This chain links TRBV7-9 with TRBJ2-3, with D possibly being TRBD1 or TRBD2 (5 bases each). There are 16 residues in the CDR3. CDR1 is SEHNR and CDR2 is FQNEAQ in the germline V gene (reference sequence). The V gene lost 1 base and the J gene lost 6 bases, with 17 bases spanning the gap. CDR3 loop: CASSLGGPGGVDTQYF. CDR3 sequence (DNA): TGTGCCAGCAGCTTAGGGGGACCGGGCGGCGTCGATACGCAGTATTTT.

The chain joins TRBV2 to TRBJ1-1, with D possibly being TRBD1 (6 bases). Germline CDR1 SNHLY, CDR2 FYNNEI. The length of the CDR3 is 14 residues. The V and J ends lost 2 bases and 10 bases respectively, with 17 bases between them. The CDR3 protein is CASSELHRVRRAFF. CDR3 bases: TGTGCCAGCAGTGAATTACACAGGGTACGGAGAGCTTTCTTT.

For the CDR3, the DNA is TGTGCCAGCGGTAAAGGGAGCGGGGAGCTGTTTTTT. This translates into CASGKGSGELFF. The chain is built from TRBV6-5 and TRBJ2-2; perhaps TRBD2 as D (5 bases). This CDR3 is 12 amino acids long. V was shortened by 8 bases and J by 7 bases, with 11 bases between the two germline ends. The V gene's germline CDR1 is MNHEY and CDR2 SVGAGI.

This chain uses TRBV19 with TRBJ2-1; D is possibly TRBD2 (6 bases). The V end lost 6 bases, the J end lost 0 bases, and 12 bases lay between the germline ends. The CDR3 is 15 amino acids. Germline V gene sequence: CDR1 LNHDA, CDR2 SQIVND (reference sequence). The DNA of the CDR3 is TGTGCCAGTAGCAGCGGGCCTAACTCCTACAATGAGCAGTTCTTC. Its protein product is CASSSGPNSYNEQFF.

V gene TRBV5-1 combines with J gene TRBJ1-5; no definite D call. This CDR3 region has 13 residues. CDR1 is SGHRS and CDR2 is YFSETQ in the germline V gene. Trimming cost V 4 bases and J 7 bases, with 12 bases left between them. As DNA, the CDR3 is TGCGCCAGCAGCATCGGGCCAGACCAGCCCCAGCATTTT. It translates to CASSIGPDQPQHF.

This clone was observed a single time. V usage is TRBV7-2 and J usage is TRBJ1-2; D perhaps matches TRBD1 (5 bases). The CDR3 runs to 16 residues. CDR1 is SGHTA, CDR2 FQGNSA, per germline. V was clipped by 0 bases and J by 6 bases, with 17 bases between them. The CDR3 reads CASSLARETVSNGYTF. DNA for the CDR3: TGTGCCAGCAGCTTAGCGCGAGAGACAGTTAGCAATGGCTACACCTTC.

This clone was observed once. The CDR3 DNA reads as TGTGCCAGCTTCCTTCGTCCCCATGACTATGGCTACACCTTC. Its translation: CASFLRPHDYGYTF. The chain is built from TRBV21-1 and TRBJ1-2. TRBV21-1 is flagged as a pseudogene. The CDR3 has 14 amino acids.

The genes are TRBV9 and TRBJ1-2; 7 bases are a match to TRBD1. CDR1 and CDR2 (germline): SGDLS, YYNGEE. With V trimmed by 3 bases and J by 3 bases, 8 bases remained unmatched. This CDR3 has 15 residues. The CDR3 DNA follows: TGTGCCAGCAGCGCCTCCGACAGGGTTGACTATGGCTACACCTTC. This encodes CASSASDRVDYGYTF.

This chain connects TRBV7-2 to TRBJ2-7; D is undetermined. The CDR3 consists of 12 residues. Germline V lookup: CDR1 SGHTA, CDR2 FQGNSA. V dropped 2 bases and J dropped 3 bases, with 5 bases sitting between them. The CDR3 nucleotides read TGTGCCAGCAGCTTATCAGTCTACGAGCAGTACTTC. This translates into CASSLSVYEQYF.

The J gene is TRBJ2-3, the V gene TRBV5-1; 11 nucleotides line up with TRBD2. The CDR3 has 16 residues. Germline V gene data show CDR1 as SGHRS and CDR2 as YFSETQ. The V segment lost 4 bases and the J segment 2 bases; nucleotides outside the gene matches: 6. The DNA of the CDR3 is TGCGCCAGCAGCCCCGGACTAGCGGGTAACACAGATACGCAGTATTTT. It translates to CASSPGLAGNTDTQYF.

The V and J genes are TRBV7-3 and TRBJ1-1; 9 nucleotides line up with TRBD1. V shed 5 bases and J 7 bases; nucleotides not matched to a gene: 5. Germline assignment: CDR1 SGHTA and CDR2 FQGTGA. The CDR3 is 13 residues long. CDR3 sequence: CASSPGQGGEAFF. DNA for the CDR3: TGTGCCAGCAGCCCGGGACAGGGTGGTGAAGCTTTCTTT.

The V call is TRBV5-8, the J call TRBJ2-7; no reliable D call. The germline V gene has CDR1 SGHTS and CDR2 YDEGEE. The CDR3 extends over 11 amino acids. V lost 0 bases to trimming and J lost 4 bases, with 2 bases between them. This CDR3 is CASSLDYEQYF. In DNA, the CDR3 is TGTGCCAGCAGCTTGGATTACGAGCAGTACTTC.

The V gene is TRBV25-1, the J gene TRBJ2-7; 9 bases match TRBD1. The germline gives CDR1 MGHDK, CDR2 SYGVNS. The CDR3 covers 15 residues. Trimming took 3 bases from V and 5 from J; bases not matched to a gene: 8. The CDR3 nucleotides read TGTGCCAGCAGTGATCCGGGACAGGGACATGACGAGCAGTACTTC. Translated, it gives CASSDPGQGHDEQYF.

V gene TRBV6-1 combines with J gene TRBJ2-1; 9 nucleotides align to TRBD2. The CDR3 totals 18 residues. V dropped 0 bases and J dropped 2; count of bases not matched to a gene: 8. Germline CDR1 MNHNS, CDR2 SASEGT. The CDR3 bases are TGTGCCAGCAGTGAAGCTGTAATAGCGGGAGCGACCTACAATGAGCAGTTCTTC. Translation gives CASSEAVIAGATYNEQFF.

V is TRBV5-1 and J is TRBJ1-1, with D hard to call. With 4 bases removed from V and 6 bases from J, the gap between germline ends came to 13 bases. The CDR3 covers 13 residues. The germline CDR1 and CDR2 sequences are SGHRS and YFSETQ. The CDR3: CASSRFKLSEAFF. In nucleotides, the CDR3 is TGCGCCAGCAGCCGATTTAAGCTCTCTGAAGCTTTCTTT.

The V gene is TRBV5-6, the J gene TRBJ1-2; 7 positions agree with TRBD1. The trim removed 4 bases at V and 7 bases at J, leaving 16 bases unmatched. Germline V gene sequence: CDR1 SGHDT, CDR2 YYEEEE. This CDR3 region has 16 residues. CDR3 nucleotides: TGTGCCAGCAGCCGCAACTCTCACAGGGGCGGACTTGGCTACACCTTC. Its protein is CASSRNSHRGGLGYTF. The whole variable domain, filled in from reference TRBV5-6 and TRBJ1-2, reads DAGVTQSPTHLIKTRGQQVTLRCSPKSGHDTVSWYQQALGQGPQFIFQYYEEEERQRGNFPDRFSGHQFPNYSSELNVNALLLGDSALYLCASSRNSHRGGLGYTFGSGTRLTVV.

V usage is TRBV27 and J usage is TRBJ2-1, with 13 bases identical to TRBD2. The CDR3 totals 18 residues. Per the germline V gene, CDR1 is MNHEY and CDR2 is SMNVEV (reference sequence). Trimming took 4 bases from V and 4 from J; bases not matched to a gene: 10. This chain's CDR3 is CASSSTSGRGGNYNEQFF. In DNA form, the CDR3 reads TGTGCCAGCAGTTCCACTAGCGGGAGGGGGGGAAATTACAATGAGCAGTTCTTC.

The rearrangement links TRBV19 to TRBJ2-7; D perhaps matches TRBD2 (6 bases). V shed 5 bases and J shed 0 bases, with 11 bases lying between them. Germline values: CDR1 LNHDA, CDR2 SQIVND (reference sequence). The CDR3 runs to 14 residues. CDR3 sequence: CASSSGDSSYEQYF. The CDR3 coding sequence is TGTGCCAGTAGTTCGGGAGACAGCTCCTACGAGCAGTACTTC.

The chain carries TRBV6-5 and TRBJ2-7; D is ambiguous. Germline-derived CDR1 and CDR2 are MNHEY and SVGAGI. This CDR3 is 15 amino acids long. V was cut by 7 bases and J by 2 bases, with 18 bases left in between. The CDR3 DNA reads TGTGCCAGCAAATACGGAAAGGGTTCCGCCTACGAGCAGTACTTC. This codes for CASKYGKGSAYEQYF.

The genes are TRBV6-5 and TRBJ2-2; D not resolved. Germline V CDR1 and CDR2: MNHEY, SVGAGI. CDR3 length equals 14 residues. Trimming left V 2 bases short and J 5 bases short, with 9 bases between. CDR3 sequence: CASSYDEETGELFF. The CDR3 coding sequence is TGTGCCAGCAGTTACGATGAGGAGACCGGGGAGCTGTTTTTT.

The J gene is TRBJ1-2, the V gene TRBV25-1, with a weak D call TRBD1 (5 bases). Germline V gene lookup returns CDR1 MGHDK and CDR2 SYGVNS. Trimming left V 4 bases short and J 7 bases short, with 16 bases between. The CDR3 is 14 residues long. CDR3 DNA: TGTGCCAGCAGTGTGGGAGAGGTCGGGGCTGGCTACACCTTC. Translation gives CASSVGEVGAGYTF.

This clone was seen a single time. The rearrangement uses TRBV2 and TRBJ2-5; a weak D match, TRBD1 (5 bases). Germline V lookup: CDR1 SNHLY, CDR2 FYNNEI. V was clipped by 1 base and J by 5 bases, with 14 bases between them. The CDR3 consists of 15 residues. Here the CDR3 reads CASSEDSTVTETQYF. The CDR3 bases are TGTGCCAGCAGTGAAGATTCGACAGTAACGGAGACCCAGTACTTC.

The chain combines TRBV2 with TRBJ2-7; TRBD1 might be the D (6 bases). The CDR3 is 15 amino acids. V shed 2 bases and J shed 2 bases, with 13 bases lying between them. CDR1 SNHLY and CDR2 FYNNEI come from the germline V gene. The CDR3 spells CASSELGQLAYEQYF. Written as DNA, the CDR3 is TGTGCCAGCAGTGAATTGGGACAACTCGCCTACGAGCAGTACTTC.

The chain recombines TRBV12-5 with TRBJ2-1; D perhaps matches TRBD2 (6 bases). V was pared by 3 bases and J by 8 bases, with 11 bases between. The CDR3 has 13 residues. The germline gives CDR1 LGHNT, CDR2 FRNRAP. CDR3 DNA: TGTGCTAGTGGTTTATCGGCGGGGCATGAGCAGTTCTTC. Encoded protein: CASGLSAGHEQFF.